The clone carrying this T cell receptor beta chain occurred a few times. The antigen is not known. The data derive from a study of OX40 agonist ivuxolimab in advanced cancers. Findings and limits, study-wide: Patients with a partial response at 0.1-3.0 mg/kg had among the lowest clonal expansion. Within 6 weeks, CD4+ and CD8+ blood T cells expanded clonally at 0.1 to 3.0 mg/kg. CD8+ T cells (on average) carried more expanded clones than CD4+ T cells.

Losses at the gene ends were 8 bases for V and 1 base for J; bases not matched to a gene: 3. This CDR3 spans 13 amino acids. CDR1 is MNHEY and CDR2 is SVGAGI in the germline V gene. Method: immunoSEQ multiplex PCR; TCRdb's copy keeps in-frame clones and lacks some. The sample has under 70,000 clones; 80% to 95% are singletons. The starting material was CD4+ or CD8+ T cells sorted from blood, obtained in a trial of the OX40 agonist ivuxolimab. The source is an adult with an advanced solid tumor such as melanoma, head and neck, liver or kidney cancer. The J gene is TRBJ1-1, the V gene TRBV6-5; 8 nucleotides agree with TRBD1. The CDR3 bases are TGTGCCAGCCAAGACAGGGGGAACACTGAAGCTTTCTTT. This gives the protein CASQDRGNTEAFF.